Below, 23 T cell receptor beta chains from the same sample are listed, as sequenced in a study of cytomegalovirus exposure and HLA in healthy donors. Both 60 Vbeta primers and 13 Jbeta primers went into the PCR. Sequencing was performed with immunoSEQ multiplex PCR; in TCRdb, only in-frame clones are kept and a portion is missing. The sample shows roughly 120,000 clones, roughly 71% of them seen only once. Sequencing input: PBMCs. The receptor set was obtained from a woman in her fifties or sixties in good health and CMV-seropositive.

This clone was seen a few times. CDR3 nucleotide sequence: TGCGCCAGCAGGCCTCTAGCGACCCCCTACGAGCAGTACTTC. As protein: CASRPLATPYEQYF. The V call is TRBV5-1, the J call TRBJ2-7; TRBD2 might be the D (6 bases). Germline V gives CDR1 SGHRS, CDR2 YFSETQ. Between the trimmed V and J ends, which lost 5 bases and 2 bases, there was a span of 14 bases. The CDR3 has 14 residues. Supplemented by reference TRBV5-1 and TRBJ2-7, the full variable domain reads KAGVTQTPRYLIKTRGQQVTLSCSPISGHRSVSWYQQTPGQGLQFLFEYFSETQRNKGNFPGRFSGRQFSNSRSEMNVSTLELGDSALYLCASRPLATPYEQYFGPGTRLTVT.

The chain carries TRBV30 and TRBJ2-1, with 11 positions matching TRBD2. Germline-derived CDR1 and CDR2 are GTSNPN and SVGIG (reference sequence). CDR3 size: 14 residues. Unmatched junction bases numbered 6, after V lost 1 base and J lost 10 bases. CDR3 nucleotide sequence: TGTGCCTGGAGTGCCTCCCGACTAGCGGGGGAGCAGTTCTTC. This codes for CAWSASRLAGEQFF.

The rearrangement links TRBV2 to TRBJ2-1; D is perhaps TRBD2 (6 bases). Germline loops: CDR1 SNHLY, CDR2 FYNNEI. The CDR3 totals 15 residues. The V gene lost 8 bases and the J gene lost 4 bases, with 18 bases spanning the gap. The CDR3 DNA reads TGTGCCAGCGGCCCCCTGGGGGGTCGGTACAATGAGCAGTTCTTC. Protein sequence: CASGPLGGRYNEQFF.

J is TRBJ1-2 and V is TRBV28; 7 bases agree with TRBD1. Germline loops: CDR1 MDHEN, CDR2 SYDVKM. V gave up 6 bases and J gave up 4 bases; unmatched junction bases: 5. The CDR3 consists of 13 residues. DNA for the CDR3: TGTGCCAGCAGACCGGGGGACAGCTATGGCTACACCTTC. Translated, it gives CASRPGDSYGYTF.

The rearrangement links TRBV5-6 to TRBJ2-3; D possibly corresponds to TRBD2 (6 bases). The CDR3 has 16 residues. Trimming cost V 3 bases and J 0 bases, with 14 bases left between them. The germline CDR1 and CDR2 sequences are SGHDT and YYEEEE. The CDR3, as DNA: TGTGCCAGCAGCTGGACCGGGCGGGGCAGCACAGATACGCAGTATTTT. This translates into CASSWTGRGSTDTQYF.

CDR3 nucleotide sequence: TGTGCCAGCACCCCTCGGCGGGGCTATGGCTACACCTTC. Translated: CASTPRRGYGYTF. The chain couples TRBV2 to TRBJ1-2; D remains unclear. The CDR3 is 13 residues long. Germline CDR1 is SNHLY and CDR2 is FYNNEI. V was pared by 7 bases and J by 4 bases, with 13 bases between.

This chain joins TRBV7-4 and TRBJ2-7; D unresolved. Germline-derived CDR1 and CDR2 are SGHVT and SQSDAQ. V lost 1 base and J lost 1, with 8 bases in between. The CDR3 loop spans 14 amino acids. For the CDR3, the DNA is TGTGCCAGCAGCTTAGTCGCCAGATCCTACGAGCAGTACTTC. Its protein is CASSLVARSYEQYF.

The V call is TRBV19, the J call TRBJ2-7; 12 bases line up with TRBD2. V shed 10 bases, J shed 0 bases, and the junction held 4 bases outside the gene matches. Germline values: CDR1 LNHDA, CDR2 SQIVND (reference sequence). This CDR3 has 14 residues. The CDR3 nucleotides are TGTGCCACCACTAGCGGGGGGACCTCCTACGAGCAGTACTTC. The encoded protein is CATTSGGTSYEQYF.

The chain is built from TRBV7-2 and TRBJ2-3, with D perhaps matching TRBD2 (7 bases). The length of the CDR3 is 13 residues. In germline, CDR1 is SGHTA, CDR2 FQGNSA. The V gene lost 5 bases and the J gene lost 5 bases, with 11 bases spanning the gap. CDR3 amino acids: CASSPRGGDTQYF. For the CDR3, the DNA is TGTGCCAGCAGCCCAAGGGGGGGAGATACGCAGTATTTT.

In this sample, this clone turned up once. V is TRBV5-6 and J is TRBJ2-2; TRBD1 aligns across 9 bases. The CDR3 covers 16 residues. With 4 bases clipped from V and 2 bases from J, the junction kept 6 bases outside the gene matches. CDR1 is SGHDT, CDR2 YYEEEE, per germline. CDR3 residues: CASSPDRGLNTGELFF. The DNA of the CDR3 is TGTGCCAGCAGCCCGGACAGGGGACTCAACACCGGGGAGCTGTTTTTT.

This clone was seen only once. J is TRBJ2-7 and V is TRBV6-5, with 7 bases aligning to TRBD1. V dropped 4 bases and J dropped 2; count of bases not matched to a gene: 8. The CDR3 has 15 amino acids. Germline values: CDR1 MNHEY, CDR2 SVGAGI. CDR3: CASSFSGTEAYEQYF. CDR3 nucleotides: TGTGCCAGCAGTTTCTCCGGGACAGAGGCCTACGAGCAGTACTTC.

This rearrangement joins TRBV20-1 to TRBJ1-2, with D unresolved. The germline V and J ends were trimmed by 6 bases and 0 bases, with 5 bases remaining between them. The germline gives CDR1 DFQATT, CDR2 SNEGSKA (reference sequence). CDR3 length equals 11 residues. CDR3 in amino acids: CSALANYGYTF. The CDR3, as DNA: TGCAGTGCCCTAGCTAACTATGGCTACACCTTC.

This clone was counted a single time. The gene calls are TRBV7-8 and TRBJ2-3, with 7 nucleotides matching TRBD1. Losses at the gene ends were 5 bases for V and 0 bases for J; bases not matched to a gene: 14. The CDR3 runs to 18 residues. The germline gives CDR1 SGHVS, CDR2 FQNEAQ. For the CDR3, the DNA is TGTGCCAGCAGCCCACGACAGGGTCTTCAACGAAGCACAGATACGCAGTATTTT. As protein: CASSPRQGLQRSTDTQYF.

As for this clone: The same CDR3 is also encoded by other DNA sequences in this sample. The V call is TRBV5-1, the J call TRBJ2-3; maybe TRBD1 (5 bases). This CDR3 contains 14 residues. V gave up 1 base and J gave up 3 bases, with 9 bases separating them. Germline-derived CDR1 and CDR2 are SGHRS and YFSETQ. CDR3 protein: CASSLQGVTDTQYF. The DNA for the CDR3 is TGCGCCAGCAGCTTGCAAGGGGTTACAGATACGCAGTATTTT.

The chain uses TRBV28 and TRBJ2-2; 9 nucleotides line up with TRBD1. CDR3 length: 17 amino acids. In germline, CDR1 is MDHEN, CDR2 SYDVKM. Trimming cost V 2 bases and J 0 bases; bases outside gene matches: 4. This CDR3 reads CASSLQQGATNTGELFF. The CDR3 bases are TGTGCCAGCAGTTTACAACAGGGGGCGACGAACACCGGGGAGCTGTTTTTT.

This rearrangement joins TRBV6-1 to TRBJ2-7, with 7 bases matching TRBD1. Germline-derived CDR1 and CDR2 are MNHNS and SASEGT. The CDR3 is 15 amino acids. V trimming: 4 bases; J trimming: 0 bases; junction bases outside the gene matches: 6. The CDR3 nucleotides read TGTGCCAGCAGTGGACAGGGCACGGGCTCCTACGAGCAGTACTTC. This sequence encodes CASSGQGTGSYEQYF.

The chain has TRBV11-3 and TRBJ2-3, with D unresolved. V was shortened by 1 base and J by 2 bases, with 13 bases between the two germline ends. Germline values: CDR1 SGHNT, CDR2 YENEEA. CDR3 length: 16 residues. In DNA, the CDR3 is TGTGCCAGCAGCTTAGGGATCGCAGGATACACAGATACGCAGTATTTT. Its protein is CASSLGIAGYTDTQYF.

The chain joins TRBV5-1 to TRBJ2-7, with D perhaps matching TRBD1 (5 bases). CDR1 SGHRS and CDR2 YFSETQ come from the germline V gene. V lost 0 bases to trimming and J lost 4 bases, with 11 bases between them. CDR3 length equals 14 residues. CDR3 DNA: TGCGCCAGCAGCTTGGAGGTCCAGGGATACGAGCAGTACTTC. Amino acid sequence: CASSLEVQGYEQYF.

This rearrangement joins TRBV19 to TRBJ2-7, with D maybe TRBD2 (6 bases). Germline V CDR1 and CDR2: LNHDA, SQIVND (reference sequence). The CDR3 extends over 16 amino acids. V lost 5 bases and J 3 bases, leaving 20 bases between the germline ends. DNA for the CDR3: TGTGCCAGTAGTGGGACCGGGGCCGGGGAGGACTACGAGCAGTACTTC. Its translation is CASSGTGAGEDYEQYF.

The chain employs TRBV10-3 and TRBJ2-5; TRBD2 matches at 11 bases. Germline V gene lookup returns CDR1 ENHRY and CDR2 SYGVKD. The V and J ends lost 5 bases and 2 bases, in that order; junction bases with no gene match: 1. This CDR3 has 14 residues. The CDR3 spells CAISPSGGQETQYF. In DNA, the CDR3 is TGTGCCATCAGTCCTAGCGGGGGGCAAGAGACCCAGTACTTC.

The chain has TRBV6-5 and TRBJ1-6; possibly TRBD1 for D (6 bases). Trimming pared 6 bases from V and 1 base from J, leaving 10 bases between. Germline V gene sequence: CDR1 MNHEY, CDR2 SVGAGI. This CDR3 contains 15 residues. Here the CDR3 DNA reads TGTGCCAGCAGAAGTACAGGGTCCTATAATTCACCCCTCCACTTT. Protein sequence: CASRSTGSYNSPLHF.

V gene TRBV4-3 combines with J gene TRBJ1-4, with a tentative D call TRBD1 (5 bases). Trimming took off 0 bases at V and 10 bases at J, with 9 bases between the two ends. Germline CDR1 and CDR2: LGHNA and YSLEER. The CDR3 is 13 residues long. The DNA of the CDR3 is TGCGCCAGCAGCCAAGATTCGGGGGGAAAACTGTTTTTT. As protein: CASSQDSGGKLFF.

The CDR3 here is CASSGEAGLSGNQPQHF. The CDR3 bases are TGTGCCAGCTCAGGGGAGGCAGGGTTGAGTGGCAATCAGCCCCAGCATTTT. The chain links TRBV18 to TRBJ1-5, with D perhaps TRBD1 (5 bases). There are 17 residues in the CDR3. The germline V gene has CDR1 KGHSH and CDR2 LQKENI. Trimming removed 5 bases from V and 2 bases from J, with 19 bases in between.